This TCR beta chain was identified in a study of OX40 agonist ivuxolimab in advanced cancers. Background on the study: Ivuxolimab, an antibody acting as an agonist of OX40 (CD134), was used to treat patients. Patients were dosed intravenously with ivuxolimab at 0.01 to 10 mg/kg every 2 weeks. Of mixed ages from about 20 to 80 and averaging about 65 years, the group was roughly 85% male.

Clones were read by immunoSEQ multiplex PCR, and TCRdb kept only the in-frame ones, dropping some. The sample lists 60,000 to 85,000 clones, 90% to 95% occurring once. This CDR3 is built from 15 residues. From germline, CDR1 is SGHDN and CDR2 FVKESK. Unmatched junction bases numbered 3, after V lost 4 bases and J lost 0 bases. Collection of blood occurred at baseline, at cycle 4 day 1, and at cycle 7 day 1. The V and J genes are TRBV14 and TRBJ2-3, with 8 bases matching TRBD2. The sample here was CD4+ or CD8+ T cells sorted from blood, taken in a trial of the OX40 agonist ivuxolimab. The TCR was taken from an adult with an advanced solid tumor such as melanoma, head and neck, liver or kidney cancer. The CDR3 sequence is CASSPRGVSTDTQYF. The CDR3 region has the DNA TGTGCCAGCAGCCCGCGGGGGGTGAGCACAGATACGCAGTATTTT.